These 10 T cell receptor beta chains were all obtained from the same sample, sequenced in a study of T cell responses to AZD1222 COVID-19 vaccine. The table came from immunoSEQ multiplex PCR; TCRdb's copy has only in-frame clones and leaves some out. The data show roughly 200,000 clones, more than 85% seen once. Sequences were derived from peripheral blood, sampled 28 days after the second AZD1222 dose. Receptors were obtained from an adult who received the AZD1222 COVID-19 vaccine.

In its sample, this clone was seen once. The gene calls are TRBV6-5 and TRBJ2-5; D possibly matches TRBD1 or TRBD2 (5 bases each). Trimming stripped 6 bases from V and 4 bases from J, with 18 bases between. This CDR3 has 15 amino acids. Per germline, CDR1 MNHEY and CDR2 SVGAGI. CDR3 in DNA: TGTGCCAGCAGGGTGAGGGGCCCTTCCCCAGAGACCCAGTACTTC. Amino acid sequence: CASRVRGPSPETQYF.

This chain connects TRBV30 to TRBJ1-6; TRBD1 is a possible D gene (5 bases). This CDR3 is 15 amino acids long. Germline V gene data show CDR1 as GTSNPN and CDR2 as SVGIG (reference sequence). With 3 bases removed from V and 1 base from J, the gap between germline ends came to 10 bases. CDR3 sequence: CAWRRGKSYNSPLHF. The CDR3 DNA reads as TGTGCCTGGAGGAGGGGTAAATCCTATAATTCACCCCTCCACTTT. Together with reference TRBV30 and TRBJ1-6, the CDR3 gives the full variable domain: SQTIHQWPATLVQPVGSPLSLECTVEGTSNPNLYWYRQAAGRGLQLLFYSVGIGQISSEVPQNLSASRPQDRQFILSSKKLLLSDSGFYLCAWRRGKSYNSPLHFGNGTRLTVT.

The CDR3 coding sequence is TGTGCCAGCAGCCAAGACCCCTACGAGCAGTACTTC. This gives the protein CASSQDPYEQYF. This sequence joins TRBV3-1 (or the pseudogene TRBV3-2) and TRBJ2-7; D not resolved. Per germline, CDR1 LGHDT and CDR2 YNNKEL (reference sequence). Trimming stripped 0 bases from V and 2 bases from J, with 2 bases between. The CDR3 contains 12 residues.

The chain uses TRBV15 and TRBJ1-1; D remains unclear. CDR1 and CDR2 from the germline V gene are LNHNV and YYDKDF (reference sequence). The length of the CDR3 is 18 residues. V lost 0 bases, J lost 7 bases, and 24 bases lay in between. CDR3 region: CATSRDGRGVTLHIEAFF. For the CDR3, the DNA is TGTGCCACCAGCAGAGATGGGCGAGGCGTGACGCTACACATTGAAGCTTTCTTT.

V and J are TRBV6-5 and TRBJ1-3, with TRBD1 matching over 7 bases. J was trimmed by 2 bases and V by 2 bases; bases with no gene match: 3. The CDR3 loop spans 15 amino acids. CDR1 and CDR2 (germline): MNHEY, SVGAGI. DNA of the CDR3: TGTGCCAGCAGTTACGATACAGGGGCTGGAAACACCATATATTTT. This codes for CASSYDTGAGNTIYF.

This clone has just one count. The chain couples TRBV28 to TRBJ2-7, with TRBD1 as a possible D gene (6 bases). Germline V gene data show CDR1 as MDHEN and CDR2 as SYDVKM. V dropped 5 bases and J dropped 3 bases, with 14 bases sitting between them. This CDR3 comprises 14 residues. CDR3 coding DNA: TGTGCCAGCAGTCGCATGGGACAAGACTACGAGCAGTACTTC. This gives the protein CASSRMGQDYEQYF.

The CDR3 nucleotides read TGTGCCAGCTCACCCTTCGAATCCTACGAGCAGTACTTC. As protein: CASSPFESYEQYF. The V call is TRBV18, the J call TRBJ2-7, with D unresolved. Trimming left V 3 bases short and J 1 base short, with 7 bases between. The CDR3 sequence is 13 residues long. Germline V gene lookup returns CDR1 KGHSH and CDR2 LQKENI.

The chain combines TRBV19 with TRBJ2-2; TRBD1 matches at 7 bases. Germline trimming cut 4 bases from V and 1 base from J; bases unmatched to any gene: 9. The germline gives CDR1 LNHDA, CDR2 SQIVND (reference sequence). The CDR3 runs 17 residues. The CDR3 loop reads CASSTTGTAENTGELFF. Here the CDR3 DNA reads TGTGCCAGTAGTACAACAGGGACAGCAGAGAACACCGGGGAGCTGTTTTTT.

This clone was observed a single time. The rearrangement joins TRBV6-5 to TRBJ2-7; D might be TRBD2 (5 bases). The ends were cut back, 6 bases at V and 2 bases at J, with 11 bases in the middle. The germline V gene encodes CDR1 MNHEY and CDR2 SVGAGI. The CDR3 has 13 amino acids. The CDR3 coding sequence is TGTGCCAGCAGCGGGGAACCGGCCTACGAGCAGTACTTC. This gives the protein CASSGEPAYEQYF.

V and J are TRBV5-8 and TRBJ1-5, with D perhaps matching TRBD1 (6 bases). The CDR3 covers 13 residues. Trimming took off 5 bases at V and 4 bases at J, with 10 bases between the two ends. Germline V CDR1 and CDR2: SGHTS, YDEGEE. CDR3 bases: TGTGCCAGCAGAGGGGGGAGAAATCAGCCCCAGCATTTT. This translates into CASRGGRNQPQHF.